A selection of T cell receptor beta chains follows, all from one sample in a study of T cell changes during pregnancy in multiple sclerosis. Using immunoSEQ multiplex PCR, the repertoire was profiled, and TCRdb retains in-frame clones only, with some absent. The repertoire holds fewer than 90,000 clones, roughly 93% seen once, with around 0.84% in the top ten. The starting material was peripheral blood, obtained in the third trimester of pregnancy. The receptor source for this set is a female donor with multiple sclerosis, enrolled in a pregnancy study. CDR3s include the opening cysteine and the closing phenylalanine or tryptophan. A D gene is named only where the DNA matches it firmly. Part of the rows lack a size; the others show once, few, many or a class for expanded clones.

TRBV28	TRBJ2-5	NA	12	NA	CASSFQQETQYF	TGTGCCAGCAGTTTCCAACAAGAGACCCAGTACTTC
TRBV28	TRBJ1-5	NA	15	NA	CASPPRGRLNQPQHF	TGTGCCAGCCCCCCTAGGGGTCGCCTCAATCAGCCCCAGCATTTT
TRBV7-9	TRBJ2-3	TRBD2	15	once	CASSSLAGSTDTQYF	TGTGCCAGCAGTTCTCTAGCGGGAAGCACAGATACGCAGTATTTT
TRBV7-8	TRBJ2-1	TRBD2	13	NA	CASSPIAGLDPFF	TGTGCCAGCAGCCCAATAGCGGGGCTGGATCCGTTCTTC
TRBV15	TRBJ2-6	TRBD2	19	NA	CATSREPGGARSGANVLTF	TGTGCCACCAGCAGAGAACCGGGGGGGGCCCGCTCTGGGGCCAACGTCCTGACTTTC
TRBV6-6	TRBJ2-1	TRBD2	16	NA	CASSYSTSGNPYEQFF	TGTGCCAGCAGTTACTCGACTAGCGGGAATCCCTATGAGCAGTTCTTC
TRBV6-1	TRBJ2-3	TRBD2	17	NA	CASSENQLAGGPYTQYF	TGTGCCAGCAGTGAAAACCAACTAGCGGGAGGGCCGTATACGCAGTATTTT
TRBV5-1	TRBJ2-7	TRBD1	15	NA	CASSLAGTGAYEQYF	TGCGCCAGCAGCTTGGCTGGGACAGGGGCCTACGAGCAGTACTTC
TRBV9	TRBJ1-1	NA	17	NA	CASSVGGSLLGDTEAFF	TGTGCCAGCAGCGTAGGGGGATCTCTATTAGGGGACACTGAAGCTTTCTTT
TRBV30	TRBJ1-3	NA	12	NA	CAWSLSGNTIYF	TGTGCCTGGAGCCTCTCTGGAAACACCATATATTTT
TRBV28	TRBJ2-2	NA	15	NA	CASSFHPQSVGELFF	TGTGCCAGCAGTTTCCACCCACAGTCCGTCGGGGAGCTGTTTTTT
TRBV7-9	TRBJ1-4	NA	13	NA	CASSPQANEKLFF	TGTGCCAGCAGCCCTCAGGCAAATGAAAAACTGTTTTTT
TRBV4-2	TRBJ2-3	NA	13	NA	CASSQVLEGGTFF	TGTGCCAGCAGCCAAGTGCTCGAGGGGGGGACCTTTTTT
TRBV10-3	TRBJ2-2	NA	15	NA	CAISGADPNTGELFF	TGTGCCATCAGTGGGGCTGATCCGAACACCGGGGAGCTGTTTTTT
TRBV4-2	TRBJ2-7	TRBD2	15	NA	CASSQVPSGYYEQYF	TGTGCCAGCAGCCAAGTCCCTAGCGGTTACTACGAGCAGTACTTC
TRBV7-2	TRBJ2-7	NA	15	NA	CASSSSMTRIYEQYF	TGTGCCAGCAGCTCCAGCATGACTAGAATCTACGAGCAGTACTTC
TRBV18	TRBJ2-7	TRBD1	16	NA	CASSRGPTGGLYEQYF	TGTGCCAGCTCGCGTGGTCCGACAGGGGGCCTCTACGAGCAGTACTTC
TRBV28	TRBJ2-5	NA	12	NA	CASMTGQETQYF	TGTGCCAGCATGACAGGCCAAGAGACCCAGTACTTC
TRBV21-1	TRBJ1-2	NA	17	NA	CASSKADRSAPYGGYTF	TGTGCCAGCAGCAAAGCGGACAGGTCAGCCCCGTATGGAGGCTACACCTTC
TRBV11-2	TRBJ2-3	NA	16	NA	CASSSVRGRDTDTQYF	TGTGCCAGCAGCTCCGTCAGGGGTCGGGACACAGATACGCAGTATTTT
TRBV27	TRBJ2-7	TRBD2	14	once	CASSFATSGSTQYF	TGTGCCAGCAGTTTCGCGACTAGCGGGAGCACGCAGTACTTC
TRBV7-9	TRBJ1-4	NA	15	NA	CASSVQGKVKEKLFF	TGTGCCAGCAGCGTGCAGGGAAAGGTGAAAGAAAAACTGTTTTTT
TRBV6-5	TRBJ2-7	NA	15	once	CASRFSGLPPYEQYF	TGTGCCAGCAGATTTTCGGGACTCCCCCCCTACGAGCAGTACTTC
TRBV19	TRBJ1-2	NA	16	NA	CASRPIIVGLNYGYTF	TGTGCCAGTAGACCCATTATTGTGGGCCTTAACTATGGCTACACCTTC
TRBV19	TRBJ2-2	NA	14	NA	CASRSAGNTGELFF	TGTGCCAGCCGGTCGGCAGGGAACACCGGGGAGCTGTTTTTT
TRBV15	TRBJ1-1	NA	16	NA	CATSRVGSRVNTEAFF	TGTGCCACCAGCAGAGTTGGTAGCAGGGTGAACACTGAAGCTTTCTTT
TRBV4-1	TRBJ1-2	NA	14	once	CASSQDRGGYGYTF	TGCGCCAGCAGCCAGGACCGGGGAGGGTATGGCTACACCTTC
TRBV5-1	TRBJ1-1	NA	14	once	CASSLGGGNTEAFF	TGCGCCAGCAGCTTGGGAGGGGGGAACACTGAAGCTTTCTTT
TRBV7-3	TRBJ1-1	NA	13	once	CASSLGGDTEAFF	TGTGCCAGCAGCTTAGGAGGGGACACTGAAGCTTTCTTT
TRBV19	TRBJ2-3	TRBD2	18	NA	CATRGLAGGRGSADTQYF	TGTGCCACCCGTGGGCTAGCGGGAGGAAGAGGAAGTGCAGATACGCAGTATTTT
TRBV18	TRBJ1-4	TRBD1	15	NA	CASSPSDRVNEKLFF	TGTGCCAGCTCACCAAGCGACAGGGTAAACGAAAAACTGTTTTTT
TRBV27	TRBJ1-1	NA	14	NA	CASSRTQGKEEAFF	TGTGCCAGCAGTCGAACCCAGGGTAAAGAAGAAGCTTTCTTT
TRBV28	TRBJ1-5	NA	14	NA	CASSFRQVNQPQHF	TGTGCCAGCAGTTTTCGGCAGGTTAATCAGCCCCAGCATTTT
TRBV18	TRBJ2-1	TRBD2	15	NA	CASSPSGGQGNEQFF	TGTGCCAGCTCACCGAGCGGGGGCCAGGGCAATGAGCAGTTCTTC
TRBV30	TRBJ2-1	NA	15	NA	CAWRPDGGPINEQFF	TGTGCCTGGAGGCCTGATGGAGGGCCGATCAATGAGCAGTTCTTC
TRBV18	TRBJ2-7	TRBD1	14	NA	CASSPPGTVYEQYF	TGTGCCAGCTCACCTCCCGGGACAGTCTACGAGCAGTACTTC
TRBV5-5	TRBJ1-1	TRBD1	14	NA	CASSLDPGGTEAFF	TGTGCCAGCAGCTTGGATCCAGGGGGCACTGAAGCTTTCTTT
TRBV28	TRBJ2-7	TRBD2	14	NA	CASSFAGETYEQYF	TGTGCCAGCAGTTTCGCGGGGGAAACCTACGAGCAGTACTTC
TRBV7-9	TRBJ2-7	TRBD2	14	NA	CASSLTSGRPEQYF	TGTGCCAGCAGCTTGACTAGCGGGAGACCCGAGCAGTACTTC
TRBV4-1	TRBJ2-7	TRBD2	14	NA	CASSQGRGTDEQYF	TGCGCCAGCAGCCAGGGGAGGGGTACCGACGAGCAGTACTTC
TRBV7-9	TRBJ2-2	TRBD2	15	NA	CASSPTSGRPGELFF	TGTGCCAGCAGCCCAACTAGCGGGAGACCCGGGGAGCTGTTTTTT
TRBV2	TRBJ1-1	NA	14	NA	CASAPGHQTPEAFF	TGTGCCAGTGCCCCGGGACACCAAACCCCTGAAGCTTTCTTT
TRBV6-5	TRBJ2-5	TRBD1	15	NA	CASSPDRGRQETQYF	TGTGCCAGCAGCCCCGACAGGGGGCGGCAAGAGACCCAGTACTTC
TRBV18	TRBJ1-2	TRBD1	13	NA	CASSPRQGAGYTF	TGTGCCAGCTCACCCCGACAGGGTGCTGGCTACACCTTC
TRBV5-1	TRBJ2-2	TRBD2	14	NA	CASSSLAGVGELFF	TGCGCCAGCAGCTCCCTAGCGGGAGTGGGGGAGCTGTTTTTT